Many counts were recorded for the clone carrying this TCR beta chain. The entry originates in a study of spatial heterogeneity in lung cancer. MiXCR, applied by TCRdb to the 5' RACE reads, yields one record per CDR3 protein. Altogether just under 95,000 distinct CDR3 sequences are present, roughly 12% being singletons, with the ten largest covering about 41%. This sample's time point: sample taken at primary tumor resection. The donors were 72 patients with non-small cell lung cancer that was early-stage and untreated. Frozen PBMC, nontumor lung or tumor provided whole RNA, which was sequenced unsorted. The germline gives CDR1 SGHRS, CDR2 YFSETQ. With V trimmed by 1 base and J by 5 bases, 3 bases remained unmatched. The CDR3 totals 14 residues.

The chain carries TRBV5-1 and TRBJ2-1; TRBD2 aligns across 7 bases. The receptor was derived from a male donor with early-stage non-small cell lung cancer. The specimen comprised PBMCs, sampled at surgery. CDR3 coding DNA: TGCGCCAGCAGCTTGAGCGGGGTAAACAATGAGCAGTTCTTC. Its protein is CASSLSGVNNEQFF.